This entry lists 27 T cell receptor beta chains sequenced from one sample in a study of blood T cell repertoires in COVID-19. This table comes from immunoSEQ multiplex PCR, and its TCRdb copy is limited to in-frame clones, with some not included. The sample carries tens of thousands of clones, 89% recorded once. The sequenced material came from peripheral blood. The receptors originated from a man between 60 and 75 years old with acute or convalescent COVID-19.

The chain employs TRBV6-5 and TRBJ1-2; unclear D gene. CDR1 MNHEY and CDR2 SVGAGI come from the germline V gene. The length of the CDR3 is 14 residues. V lost 7 bases to trimming and J lost 8 bases, with 20 bases between them. Here the CDR3 reads CASTRERSLEGYTF. CDR3 DNA sequence: TGTGCCAGCACTAGAGAAAGGAGTTTAGAAGGCTACACCTTC.

The chain couples TRBV5-1 to TRBJ2-7; D may be TRBD1 (5 bases). CDR3 length equals 13 residues. Trimming shortened V by 2 bases and J by 2 bases, and 8 bases separated the two germline ends. The germline CDR1 and CDR2 sequences are SGHRS and YFSETQ. The CDR3 sequence: CASSFRTTYEQYF. DNA of the CDR3: TGCGCCAGCAGCTTTCGGACAACCTACGAGCAGTACTTC.

This rearrangement joins TRBV29-1 to TRBJ1-1; tentatively, D is TRBD1 (5 bases). V was pared by 7 bases and J by 0 bases, with 9 bases between. The CDR3 extends over 12 amino acids. Germline-derived CDR1 and CDR2 are SQVTM and ANQGSEA. For the CDR3, the DNA is TGCAGCGCGGGACTCCTGAACACTGAAGCTTTCTTT. Its translation: CSAGLLNTEAFF.

The rearrangement links TRBV18 to TRBJ1-1; maybe TRBD1 (6 bases). Trimming left V 6 bases short and J 0 bases short, with 17 bases between. CDR3 length: 16 amino acids. The V gene's germline CDR1 is KGHSH and CDR2 LQKENI. Here the CDR3 reads CASSFQGKGVNTEAFF. CDR3 nucleotide sequence: TGTGCCAGCTCCTTCCAGGGGAAAGGTGTGAACACTGAAGCTTTCTTT. Full variable domain (outside the CDR3, taken from reference TRBV18 and TRBJ1-1): NAGVMQNPRHLVRRRGQEARLRCSPMKGHSHVYWYRQLPEEGLKFMVYLQKENIIDESGMPKERFSAEFPKEGPSILRIQQVVRGDSAAYFCASSFQGKGVNTEAFFGQGTRLTVV.

The genes are TRBV14 and TRBJ1-2; D is uncertain. Trimming cost V 3 bases and J 8 bases, with 16 bases left between them. This CDR3 has 14 residues. The germline V gene has CDR1 SGHDN and CDR2 FVKESK. In DNA form, the CDR3 reads TGTGCCAGCAGCCAGTATGAGGGTACTGGAGGCTACACCTTC. This encodes CASSQYEGTGGYTF.

The genes are TRBV5-1 and TRBJ2-7; 7 positions agree with TRBD1. Germline lookup yields CDR1 SGHRS and CDR2 YFSETQ. The CDR3 length is 14 residues. The ends lost 2 bases at V and 1 base at J; junction bases unmatched: 3. CDR3 in DNA: TGCGCCAGCAGCTTAAGACAGGGATCCTACGAGCAGTACTTC. This translates into CASSLRQGSYEQYF.

This clone came up a few times. J is TRBJ1-6 and V is TRBV19; a weak D match, TRBD1 (6 bases). Germline CDR1 LNHDA, CDR2 SQIVND (reference sequence). Trimming removed 7 bases at V and 9 bases at J, with 19 bases between. The CDR3 length is 15 residues. CDR3 protein: CASTQDPGHRSPLHF. The DNA of the CDR3 is TGTGCCAGTACCCAAGATCCGGGACATCGTTCACCCCTCCACTTT.

The chain has TRBV7-2 and TRBJ2-3, with 15 nucleotides matching TRBD2. This CDR3 comprises 16 residues. The V segment lost 4 bases and the J segment 4 bases; nucleotides outside the gene matches: 3. Germline CDR1 SGHTA, CDR2 FQGNSA. Here the CDR3 DNA reads TGTGCCAGCAGCTCCTGGACTAGCGGGGGGGCAGATACGCAGTATTTT. Translation gives CASSSWTSGGADTQYF.

This chain uses TRBV9 with TRBJ1-1; D ambiguous. CDR1 SGDLS and CDR2 YYNGEE come from the germline V gene. V was pared by 0 bases and J by 1 base, with 4 bases between. The CDR3 has 13 residues. CDR3 coding DNA: TGTGCCAGCAGCGTAGGGCCGAACACTGAAGCTTTCTTT. Amino acid sequence: CASSVGPNTEAFF.

This clone was seen a single time. This rearrangement joins TRBV7-3 to TRBJ1-1; TRBD1 might be the D (5 bases). Per the germline V gene, CDR1 is SGHTA and CDR2 is FQGTGA. With 5 bases removed from V and 1 base from J, the gap between germline ends came to 8 bases. There are 13 residues in the CDR3. CDR3 sequence reads: CASSRGQNTEAFF. As DNA, the CDR3 is TGTGCCAGCAGCCGCGGACAGAACACTGAAGCTTTCTTT.

V gene TRBV9 combines with J gene TRBJ1-2, with no clear D. This CDR3 contains 15 residues. Trimming left V 5 bases short and J 2 bases short, with 16 bases between. Germline lookup yields CDR1 SGDLS and CDR2 YYNGEE. In DNA, the CDR3 is TGTGCCAGCAGGCCTGAGGGTCTGGGGAACTATGGCTACACCTTC. Translation gives CASRPEGLGNYGYTF.

The J gene is TRBJ1-1, the V gene TRBV9; tentative D call: TRBD1 (6 bases). The germline V and J ends were trimmed by 7 bases and 1 base, with 14 bases remaining between them. CDR3 length: 14 amino acids. Germline-derived CDR1 and CDR2 are SGDLS and YYNGEE. CDR3 sequence (DNA): TGTGCCAGCGGCCGGACAGTGGCGAACACTGAAGCTTTCTTT. Encoded protein: CASGRTVANTEAFF.

This chain links TRBV7-2 with TRBJ2-5, with D perhaps matching TRBD2 (5 bases). Germline values: CDR1 SGHTA, CDR2 FQGNSA. This CDR3 is built from 15 residues. Deletions cut 3 bases from V and 1 base from J, with 12 bases between. The CDR3 DNA is TGTGCCAGCAGCTTTCTGTCTAGCAGCCAAGAGACCCAGTACTTC. Its translation: CASSFLSSSQETQYF.

The chain couples TRBV9 to TRBJ1-5; tentatively, D is TRBD1 (6 bases). This CDR3 region has 19 residues. Deletions cut 4 bases from V and 1 base from J, with 24 bases between. Per germline, CDR1 SGDLS and CDR2 YYNGEE. The CDR3 is CASSPRGSPVLLSNQPQHF. CDR3 nucleotide sequence: TGTGCCAGCAGCCCCAGGGGCTCCCCGGTATTATTAAGCAATCAGCCCCAGCATTTT.

This sequence joins TRBV6-5 and TRBJ1-2; no firm D call. Germline CDR1 reads MNHEY; CDR2 reads SVGAGI. The CDR3 has 13 amino acids. V was cut by 2 bases and J by 1 base, with 5 bases left in between. For the CDR3, the DNA is TGTGCCAGCAGTTACGAGGGTAACTATGGCTACACCTTC. As protein: CASSYEGNYGYTF.

This sequence joins TRBV11-3 and TRBJ1-1; 8 bases are a match to TRBD1. Losses at the gene ends were 5 bases for V and 3 bases for J; bases not matched to a gene: 5. The CDR3 covers 14 residues. Germline V gene lookup returns CDR1 SGHNT and CDR2 YENEEA. This CDR3 reads CASSPGGEDTEAFF. The CDR3, as DNA: TGTGCCAGCAGCCCAGGGGGCGAAGACACTGAAGCTTTCTTT.

V and J are TRBV6-5 and TRBJ2-2; 11 nucleotides agree with TRBD2. V lost 7 bases to trimming and J lost 7 bases; unmatched junction nucleotides: 8. The CDR3 is 15 residues long. CDR1 and CDR2 from the germline V gene are MNHEY and SVGAGI. The DNA for the CDR3 is TGTGCCAGCACTCCTAGCGGGGGGTCGGACGGGGAGCTGTTTTTT. Its translation is CASTPSGGSDGELFF.

This chain uses TRBV7-9 with TRBJ1-3; 7 nucleotides align to TRBD1. The J segment lost 0 bases and the V segment lost 3 bases, leaving 8 bases of the junction unmatched. Germline V CDR1 and CDR2: SEHNR, FQNEAQ (reference sequence). There are 17 residues in the CDR3. DNA of the CDR3: TGTGCCAGCAGCTTGTTAGGGGGCATAAGCTCTGGAAACACCATATATTTT. Its translation: CASSLLGGISSGNTIYF.

The V gene is TRBV3-1 (or the pseudogene TRBV3-2), the J gene TRBJ2-1, with 8 bases that match TRBD2. Trimming took 0 bases from V and 7 from J; bases not matched to a gene: 8. CDR1 is LGHDT and CDR2 is YNNKEL in the germline V gene (reference sequence). This CDR3 has 16 amino acids. In DNA form, the CDR3 reads TGTGCCAGCAGCCAAGAAAGCGGGGGTATTAGTAATGAGCAGTTCTTC. Translation gives CASSQESGGISNEQFF.

The chain carries TRBV2 and TRBJ2-3; D gene ambiguous. Trimming pared 9 bases from V and 4 bases from J, leaving 14 bases between. The germline V gene has CDR1 SNHLY and CDR2 FYNNEI. This CDR3 spans 13 amino acids. The CDR3 DNA reads TGTGCCAGAAGCTCCTCCGCGGCAGATACGCAGTATTTT. It encodes CARSSSAADTQYF.

The CDR3 nucleotides are TGTGCCGCCGGTCTTACGAACTACGAGCAGTACTTC. Translation gives CAAGLTNYEQYF. The J gene is TRBJ2-7, the V gene TRBV6-5, with D unclear. Germline assignment: CDR1 MNHEY and CDR2 SVGAGI. The CDR3 is made up of 12 amino acids. Trimming removed 11 bases at V and 3 bases at J, with 14 bases between.

The gene calls are TRBV6-5 and TRBJ1-3; D is possibly TRBD1 (5 bases). The V end lost 5 bases, the J end lost 2 bases, and 13 bases lay between the germline ends. Germline CDR1 and CDR2: MNHEY and SVGAGI. The CDR3 totals 15 residues. CDR3 in amino acids: CASSLQGITGNTIYF. Here the CDR3 DNA reads TGTGCCAGCAGTCTTCAGGGAATCACTGGAAACACCATATATTTT.

The CDR3 coding sequence is TGCGCCAGCACACCGGGTGGAGGCCCTAACGGCGAGCAGTACTTC. It specifies CASTPGGGPNGEQYF. The chain is built from TRBV5-1 and TRBJ2-7; tentative D call: TRBD2 (5 bases). From germline, CDR1 is SGHRS and CDR2 YFSETQ. V lost 6 bases, J lost 6 bases, and 22 bases lay in between. This CDR3 is 15 amino acids long. The full variable domain, with the rest looked up from reference TRBV5-1 and TRBJ2-7, is KAGVTQTPRYLIKTRGQQVTLSCSPISGHRSVSWYQQTPGQGLQFLFEYFSETQRNKGNFPGRFSGRQFSNSRSEMNVSTLELGDSALYLCASTPGGGPNGEQYFGPGTRLTVT.

This rearrangement joins TRBV5-1 to TRBJ2-5; 9 bases are a match to TRBD2. CDR1 is SGHRS, CDR2 YFSETQ, per germline. CDR3 length: 15 amino acids. J lost 5 bases, V lost 3 bases, and 8 bases had no gene match. The CDR3 protein is CASSSGGTSRETQYF. For the CDR3, the DNA is TGCGCCAGCAGCTCTGGGGGGACTAGCCGGGAGACCCAGTACTTC.

The gene calls are TRBV6-6 and TRBJ2-1; 8 positions match TRBD2. The CDR3 contains 13 residues. Germline CDR1 and CDR2: MNHNY and SVGAGI (reference sequence). The V and J ends lost 5 bases and 8 bases, in that order; junction bases with no gene match: 5. The CDR3 bases are TGTGCCAGCAGTCCGGGGGGGGCGTATGAGCAGTTCTTC. This gives the protein CASSPGGAYEQFF.

J is TRBJ1-4 and V is TRBV19; D is perhaps TRBD1 (6 bases). CDR1 is LNHDA and CDR2 is SQIVND in the germline V gene (reference sequence). The CDR3 is 14 amino acids. V shed 6 bases and J shed 8 bases, with 16 bases lying between them. The CDR3 nucleotides read TGTGCCAGTAGAACCGGGGCTGACAGGGAAAAACTGTTTTTT. It is translated as CASRTGADREKLFF. The full variable domain, rest sourced from reference TRBV19 and TRBJ1-4, is DGGITQSPKYLFRKEGQNVTLSCEQNLNHDAMYWYRQDPGQGLRLIYYSQIVNDFQKGDIAEGYSVSREKKESFPLTVTSAQKNPTAFYLCASRTGADREKLFFGSGTQLSVL.

The count of this clone is one. The V and J genes are TRBV12-3 or TRBV12-4 and TRBJ1-5; unclear D gene. Trimming stripped 6 bases from V and 1 base from J, with 4 bases between. This CDR3 contains 12 residues. CDR3 loop: CASRQSNQPQHF. The CDR3 DNA reads as TGTGCCAGCAGACAGAGCAATCAGCCCCAGCATTTT.